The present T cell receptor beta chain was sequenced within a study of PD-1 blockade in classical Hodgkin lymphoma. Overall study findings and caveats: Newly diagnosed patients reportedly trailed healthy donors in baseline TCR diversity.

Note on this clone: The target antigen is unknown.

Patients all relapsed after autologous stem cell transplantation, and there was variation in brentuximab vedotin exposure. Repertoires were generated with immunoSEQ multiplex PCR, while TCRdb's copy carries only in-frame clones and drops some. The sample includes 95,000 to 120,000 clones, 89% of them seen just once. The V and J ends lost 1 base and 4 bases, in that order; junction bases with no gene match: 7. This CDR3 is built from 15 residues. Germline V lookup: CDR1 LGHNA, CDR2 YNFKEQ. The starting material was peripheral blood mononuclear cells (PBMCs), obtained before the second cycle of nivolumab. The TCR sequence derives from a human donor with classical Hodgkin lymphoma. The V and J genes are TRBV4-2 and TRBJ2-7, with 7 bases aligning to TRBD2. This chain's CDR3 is CASSQALAEGYEQYF. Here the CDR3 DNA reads TGTGCCAGCAGCCAAGCCCTAGCGGAGGGATACGAGCAGTACTTC.